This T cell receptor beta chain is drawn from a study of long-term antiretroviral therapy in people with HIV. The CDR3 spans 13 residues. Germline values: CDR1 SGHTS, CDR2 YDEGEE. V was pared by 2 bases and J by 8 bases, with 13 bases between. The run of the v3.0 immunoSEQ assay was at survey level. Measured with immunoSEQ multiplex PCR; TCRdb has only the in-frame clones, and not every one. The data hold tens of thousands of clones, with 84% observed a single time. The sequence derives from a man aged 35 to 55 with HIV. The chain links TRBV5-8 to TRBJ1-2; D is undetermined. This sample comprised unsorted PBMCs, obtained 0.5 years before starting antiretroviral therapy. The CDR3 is CASSFYGAAGYTF. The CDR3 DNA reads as TGTGCCAGCAGCTTCTACGGTGCGGCGGGCTACACCTTC.